This TCR beta chain came from a study of T cell repertoires in cytomegalovirus infection. About the research overall: An indication of both CMV infection and matching HLA type came from public TCR beta signatures.

CDR1 ENHRY and CDR2 SYGVKD come from the germline V gene. The CDR3 length is 14 residues. Trimming took off 2 bases at V and 1 base at J, with 8 bases between the two ends. This clonotype came up a few times. The target antigen is unknown. Study-wide points: Ex vivo, HLA-C-restricted CMV-specific TCR beta clonotypes prevailed over the rest of the response. Public TCR beta family frequency separated CMV-and-HLA carriers, including in an independent cohort.

One entry per CDR3 protein results from TCRdb running MiXCR on the reads. The sample holds 400,000 to 550,000 distinct CDR3 sequences; about 11% are singletons and the top ten take roughly a tenth. This receptor was obtained from a human donor in good health (CMV status not recorded). Some clones in this sample may be carry-over from other donors' samples. The rearrangement uses TRBV10-3 and TRBJ1-2; D gene uncertain. The sequencing sample was made of PBMCs. The CDR3 nucleotides are TGTGCCATCAGTGAGCGGACGGATAACTATGGCTACACCTTC. It is translated as CAISERTDNYGYTF.